This note documents a single T cell receptor (beta chain) sequence. This sample stems from a study of T-cell memory formation after mild COVID-19. One entry per CDR3 protein, called by TCRdb with MiXCR from the 5' RACE reads. The table includes about 320,000 distinct CDR3 sequences, roughly 13% detected once. The V gene lost 0 bases and the J gene lost 1 base, with 16 bases spanning the gap. CDR3 size: 18 residues. CDR1 and CDR2 (germline): SGHTA, FQGTGA. This rearrangement joins TRBV7-3 to TRBJ2-1; D gene ambiguous. The receptor was derived from a man in his late teens or twenties who had mild COVID-19 (a few samples of this study predate the infection). Cell type and time point are not known. Sequencing used PBMCs or a T cell subset sorted from them (not recorded which). CDR3 sequence (DNA): TGTGCCAGCAGCTTAACCCTTCCTGGGCAAGGTTCCTACAATGAGCAGTTCTTC. Translated, it gives CASSLTLPGQGSYNEQFF.